What follows are 2 T cell receptor beta chains derived from one specimen sequenced in a study of T-cell memory formation after mild COVID-19. TCRdb redid the calling of the 5' RACE reads with MiXCR, one entry per CDR3 protein. The table includes roughly 480,000 distinct CDR3 sequences, about 23% detected once. Sequencing used PBMCs or a T cell subset sorted from them (not recorded which). The receptors stem from an adult woman who had mild COVID-19 (a few samples of this study predate the infection). Cell type and time point are not known.

V is TRBV20-1 and J is TRBJ2-7; D might be TRBD2 (6 bases). The V gene's germline CDR1 is DFQATT and CDR2 SNEGSKA (reference sequence). The CDR3 has 12 amino acids. V was cut by 4 bases and J by 2 bases, with 9 bases left in between. Written as DNA, the CDR3 is TGCAGTGCTAACGGGGGAACCTACGAGCAGTACTTC. Translation gives CSANGGTYEQYF.

The chain couples TRBV5-5 to TRBJ2-1, with 12 bases fitting TRBD1. The germline gives CDR1 SGHKS, CDR2 YYEKEE (reference sequence). This CDR3 has 16 amino acids. V dropped 4 bases and J dropped 6; count of bases not matched to a gene: 8. This chain's CDR3 is CASSEPGQGAINEQFF. CDR3 sequence (DNA): TGTGCCAGCAGCGAACCGGGACAGGGGGCAATCAATGAGCAGTTCTTC.